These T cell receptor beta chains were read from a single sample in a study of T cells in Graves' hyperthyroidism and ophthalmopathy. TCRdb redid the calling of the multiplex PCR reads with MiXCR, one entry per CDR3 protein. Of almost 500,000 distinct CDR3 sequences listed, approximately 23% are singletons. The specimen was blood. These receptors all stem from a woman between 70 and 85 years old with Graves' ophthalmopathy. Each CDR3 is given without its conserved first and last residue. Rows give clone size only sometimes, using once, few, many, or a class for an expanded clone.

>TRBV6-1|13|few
ASSQPDFIYNEQF
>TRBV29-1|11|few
SVGTGNSYEQY
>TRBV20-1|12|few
SARRSGNTDTQY
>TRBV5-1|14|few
ASSRGWTGSQEKLF
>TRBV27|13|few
ASNTLAGPTDTQY
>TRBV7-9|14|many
ASSLSYPGPQETQY
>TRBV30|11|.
AFSGGHGNTIY
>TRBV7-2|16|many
ASSLFSPGGGTRDTQY
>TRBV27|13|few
ASSLQGVRTDTQY
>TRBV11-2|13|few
ASSLTQAGSYEQY
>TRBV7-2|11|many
ASSPTSADTQY
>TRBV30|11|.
AWRSRGRDGYT
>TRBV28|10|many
ASSLDEPQAF
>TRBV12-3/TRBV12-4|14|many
ASSLPQGSTGNTIY
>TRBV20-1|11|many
SARDRYTDTQY
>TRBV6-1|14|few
ASSRGGQGGWQPQH
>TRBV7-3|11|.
ASSSQDSDTQY
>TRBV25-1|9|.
ASTQDNEQF
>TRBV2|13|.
ASSRNPAGTGELF
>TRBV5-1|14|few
ASSLGRDLPNTEAF
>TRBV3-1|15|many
ASSQDIDTGLNTEAF
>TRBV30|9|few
AWSVSDTQY
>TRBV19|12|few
ASSMSGGVAEQF
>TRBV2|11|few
ASRDAGAYEQY
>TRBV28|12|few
ASATGVANYGYT
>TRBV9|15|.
ASSRLGVAGGADTQY
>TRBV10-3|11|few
AISEFTGGGYT
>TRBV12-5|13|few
ASGLVLGSSYEQY
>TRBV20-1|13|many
SAREQGLPRNEQF
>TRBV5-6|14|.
ASSPGLAGGSYEQY
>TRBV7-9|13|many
ASSSTSGRGNEQF
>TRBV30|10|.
PWIAGVNEQF
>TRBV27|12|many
ASSLGGHSTEAF
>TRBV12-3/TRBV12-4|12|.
AGTSDHTNTEAF
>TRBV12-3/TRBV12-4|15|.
ASSLGTSVLGTDTQY
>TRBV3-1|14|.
ASSFGQGTFSYEQY
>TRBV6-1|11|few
ASRPTGGGGYT
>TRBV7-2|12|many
ASSPQGRTDTQY
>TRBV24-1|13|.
ATPRGGAGTGELF
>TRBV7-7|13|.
ASSLVRGDTGELF
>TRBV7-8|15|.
ASSFSTFSASSYEQY
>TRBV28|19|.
ASSPPKVGQVLGPGKNIQY
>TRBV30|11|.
AWRDSYNSPLH
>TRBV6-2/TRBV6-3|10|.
GSSAWDTEAF
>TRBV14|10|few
ASSYRGPEQY
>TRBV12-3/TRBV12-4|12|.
ASSYAPEGGELV